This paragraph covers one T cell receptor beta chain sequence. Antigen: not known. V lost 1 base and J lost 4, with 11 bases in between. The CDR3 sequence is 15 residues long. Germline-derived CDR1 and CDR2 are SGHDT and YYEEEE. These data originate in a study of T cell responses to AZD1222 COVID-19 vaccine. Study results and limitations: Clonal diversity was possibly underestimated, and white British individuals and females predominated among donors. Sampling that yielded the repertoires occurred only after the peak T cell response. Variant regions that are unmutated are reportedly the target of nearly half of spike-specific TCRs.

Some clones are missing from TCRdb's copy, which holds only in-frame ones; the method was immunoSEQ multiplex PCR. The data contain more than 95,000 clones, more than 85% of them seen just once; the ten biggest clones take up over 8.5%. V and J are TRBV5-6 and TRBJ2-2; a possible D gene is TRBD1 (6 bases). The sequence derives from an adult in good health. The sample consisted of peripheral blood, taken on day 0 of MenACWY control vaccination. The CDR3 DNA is TGTGCCAGCAGCTTGTTTTTGGGGGCCACCGGGGAGCTGTTTTTT. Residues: CASSLFLGATGELFF.